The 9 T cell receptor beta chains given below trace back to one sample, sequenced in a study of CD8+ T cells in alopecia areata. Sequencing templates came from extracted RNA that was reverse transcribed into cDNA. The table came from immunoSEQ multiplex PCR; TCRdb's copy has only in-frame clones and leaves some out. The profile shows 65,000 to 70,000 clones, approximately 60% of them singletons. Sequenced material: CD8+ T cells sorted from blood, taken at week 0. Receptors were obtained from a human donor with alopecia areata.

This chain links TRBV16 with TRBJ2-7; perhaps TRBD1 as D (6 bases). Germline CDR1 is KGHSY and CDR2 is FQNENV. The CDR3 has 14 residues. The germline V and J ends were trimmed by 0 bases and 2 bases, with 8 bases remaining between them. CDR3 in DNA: TGTGCCAGCAGCCAATCTACAGGGACCTACGAGCAGTACTTC. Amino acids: CASSQSTGTYEQYF.

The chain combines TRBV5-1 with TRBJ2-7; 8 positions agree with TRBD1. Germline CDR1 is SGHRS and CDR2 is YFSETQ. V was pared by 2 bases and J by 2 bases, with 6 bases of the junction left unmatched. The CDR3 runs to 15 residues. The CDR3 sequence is CASSFGQGLTYEQYF. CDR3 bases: TGCGCCAGCAGCTTCGGACAGGGACTCACCTACGAGCAGTACTTC.

In nucleotides, the CDR3 is TGTGCCAGCAGCGTAGGACAGGGGGCGAGGGCCTACGAGCAGTACTTC. Encoded protein: CASSVGQGARAYEQYF. V is TRBV9 and J is TRBJ2-7; 10 nucleotides match TRBD1. The CDR3 length is 16 residues. Germline V gene lookup returns CDR1 SGDLS and CDR2 YYNGEE. The J segment lost 2 bases and the V segment lost 0 bases, leaving 5 bases of the junction unmatched.

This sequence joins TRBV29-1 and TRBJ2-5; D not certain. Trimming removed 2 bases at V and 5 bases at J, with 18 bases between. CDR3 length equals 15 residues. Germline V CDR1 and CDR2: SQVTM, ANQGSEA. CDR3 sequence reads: CSVETISTLGETQYF. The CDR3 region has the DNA TGCAGCGTTGAAACAATCAGTACGCTGGGGGAGACCCAGTACTTC.

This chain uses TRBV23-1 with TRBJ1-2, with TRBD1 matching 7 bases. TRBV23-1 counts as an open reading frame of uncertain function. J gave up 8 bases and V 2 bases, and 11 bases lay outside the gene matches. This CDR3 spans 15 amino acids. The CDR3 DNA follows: TGCGCCAGCAGTCAAGTGGTCAGGACAGGACGCGGCTACACCTTC. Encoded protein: CASSQVVRTGRGYTF.

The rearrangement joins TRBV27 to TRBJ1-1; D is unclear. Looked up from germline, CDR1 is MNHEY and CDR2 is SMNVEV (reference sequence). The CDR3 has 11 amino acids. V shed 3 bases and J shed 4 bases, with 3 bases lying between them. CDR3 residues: CASSFGTEAFF. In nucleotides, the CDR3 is TGTGCCAGCAGTTTCGGCACTGAAGCTTTCTTT.

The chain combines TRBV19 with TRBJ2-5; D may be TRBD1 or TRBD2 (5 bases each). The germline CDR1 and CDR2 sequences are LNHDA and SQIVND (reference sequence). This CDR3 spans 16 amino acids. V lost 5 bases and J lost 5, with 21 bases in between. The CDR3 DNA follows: TGTGCCAGTAGTCCAGAGGGCACAGACAGTTGGGAGACCCAGTACTTC. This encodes CASSPEGTDSWETQYF. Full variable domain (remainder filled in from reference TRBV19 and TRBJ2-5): DGGITQSPKYLFRKEGQNVTLSCEQNLNHDAMYWYRQDPGQGLRLIYYSQIVNDFQKGDIAEGYSVSREKKESFPLTVTSAQKNPTAFYLCASSPEGTDSWETQYFGPGTRLLVL.

In DNA, the CDR3 is TGTGCCAGCAGCATCAGGGGGTCTGGGGCCAACGTCCTGACTTTC. Protein: CASSIRGSGANVLTF. The V gene is TRBV5-4, the J gene TRBJ2-6, with 7 nucleotides matching TRBD1. Trimming at V came to 4 bases and at J to 1 base, leaving 2 bases not matched to a gene. CDR1 SGHNT and CDR2 YYREEE come from the germline V gene (reference sequence). The CDR3 is 15 amino acids. The entire variable domain, with the rest obtained from reference TRBV5-4 and TRBJ2-6, is as follows: ETGVTQSPTHLIKTRGQQVTLRCSSQSGHNTVSWYQQALGQGPQFIFQYYREEENGRGNFPPRFSGLQFPNYSSELNVNALELDDSALYLCASSIRGSGANVLTFGAGSRLTVL.

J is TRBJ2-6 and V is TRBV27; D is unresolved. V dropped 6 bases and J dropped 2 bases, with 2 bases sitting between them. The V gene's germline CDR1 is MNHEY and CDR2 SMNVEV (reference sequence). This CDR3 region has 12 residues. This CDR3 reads CASRTGANVLTF. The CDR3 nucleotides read TGTGCCAGCAGGACTGGGGCCAACGTCCTGACTTTC.